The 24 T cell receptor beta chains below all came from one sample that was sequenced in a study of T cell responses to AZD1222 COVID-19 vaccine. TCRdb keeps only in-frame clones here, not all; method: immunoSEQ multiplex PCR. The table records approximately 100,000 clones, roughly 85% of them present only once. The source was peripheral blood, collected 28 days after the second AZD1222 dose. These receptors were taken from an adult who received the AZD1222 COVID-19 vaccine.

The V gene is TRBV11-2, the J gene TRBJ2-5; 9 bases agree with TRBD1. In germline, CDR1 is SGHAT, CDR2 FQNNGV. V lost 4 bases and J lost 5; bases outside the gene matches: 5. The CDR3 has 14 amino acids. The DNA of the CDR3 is TGTGCCAGCAGCTGGACAGGGGTGGGGGAGACCCAGTACTTC. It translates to CASSWTGVGETQYF.

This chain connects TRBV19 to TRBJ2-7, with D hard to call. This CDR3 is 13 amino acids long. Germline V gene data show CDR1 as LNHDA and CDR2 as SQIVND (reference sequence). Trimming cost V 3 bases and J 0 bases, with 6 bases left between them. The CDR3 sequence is CASSIPNSYEQYF. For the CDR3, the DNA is TGTGCCAGTAGTATTCCGAACTCCTACGAGCAGTACTTC.

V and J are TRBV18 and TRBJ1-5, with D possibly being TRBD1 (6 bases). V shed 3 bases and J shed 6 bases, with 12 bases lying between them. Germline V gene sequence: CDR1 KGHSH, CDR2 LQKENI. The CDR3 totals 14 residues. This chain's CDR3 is CASSPNRVAQPQHF. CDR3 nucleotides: TGTGCCAGCTCACCTAACAGGGTTGCTCAGCCCCAGCATTTT. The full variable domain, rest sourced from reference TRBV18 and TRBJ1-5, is NAGVMQNPRHLVRRRGQEARLRCSPMKGHSHVYWYRQLPEEGLKFMVYLQKENIIDESGMPKERFSAEFPKEGPSILRIQQVVRGDSAAYFCASSPNRVAQPQHFGDGTRLSIL.

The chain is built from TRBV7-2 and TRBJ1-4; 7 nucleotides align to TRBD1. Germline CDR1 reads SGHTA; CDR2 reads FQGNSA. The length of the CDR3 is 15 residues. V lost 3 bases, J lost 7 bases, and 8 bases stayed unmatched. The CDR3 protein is CASSFEGQIGEKLFF. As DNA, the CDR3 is TGTGCCAGCAGCTTCGAGGGACAGATAGGTGAAAAACTGTTTTTT.

The DNA of the CDR3 is TGTGCCACCAGTGACTCCGGGCCCGGGAAAGGAGATACGCAGTATTTT. Protein product: CATSDSGPGKGDTQYF. The rearrangement links TRBV24-1 to TRBJ2-3; D is possibly TRBD2 (5 bases). Trimming stripped 4 bases from V and 5 bases from J, with 18 bases between. Germline V gives CDR1 KGHDR, CDR2 SFDVKD. This CDR3 has 16 amino acids.

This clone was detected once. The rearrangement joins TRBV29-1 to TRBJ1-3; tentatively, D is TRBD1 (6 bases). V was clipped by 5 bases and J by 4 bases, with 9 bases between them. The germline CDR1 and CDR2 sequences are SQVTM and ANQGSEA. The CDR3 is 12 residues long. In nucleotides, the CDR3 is TGCAGCGTTCAGGGGCTCGGAAACACCATATATTTT. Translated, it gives CSVQGLGNTIYF.

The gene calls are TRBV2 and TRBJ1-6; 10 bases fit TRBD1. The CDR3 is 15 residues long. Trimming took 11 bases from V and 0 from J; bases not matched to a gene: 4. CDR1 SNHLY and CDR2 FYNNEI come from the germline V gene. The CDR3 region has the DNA TGTGCCGGACAGGGGGTTAGCTCCTATAATTCACCCCTCCACTTT. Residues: CAGQGVSSYNSPLHF.

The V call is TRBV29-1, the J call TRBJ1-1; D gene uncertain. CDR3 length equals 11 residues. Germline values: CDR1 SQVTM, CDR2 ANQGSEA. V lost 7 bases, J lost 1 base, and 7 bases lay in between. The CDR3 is CSARGNTEAFF. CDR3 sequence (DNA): TGCAGCGCGCGGGGGAACACTGAAGCTTTCTTT.

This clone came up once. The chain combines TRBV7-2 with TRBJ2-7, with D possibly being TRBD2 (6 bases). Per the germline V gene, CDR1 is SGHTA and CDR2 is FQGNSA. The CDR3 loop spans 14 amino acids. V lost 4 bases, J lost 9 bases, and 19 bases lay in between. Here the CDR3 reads CASSYPPWLARQYF. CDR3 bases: TGTGCCAGCAGCTATCCCCCATGGCTAGCGAGGCAGTACTTC.

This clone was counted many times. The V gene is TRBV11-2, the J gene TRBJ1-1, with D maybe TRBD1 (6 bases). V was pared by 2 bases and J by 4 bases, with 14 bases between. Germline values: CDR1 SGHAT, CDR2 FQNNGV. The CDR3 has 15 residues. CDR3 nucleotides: TGTGCCAGCAGCTTAAGTACAGGGAAGAGCACTGAAGCTTTCTTT. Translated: CASSLSTGKSTEAFF. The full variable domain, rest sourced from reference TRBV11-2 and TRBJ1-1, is EAGVAQSPRYKIIEKRQSVAFWCNPISGHATLYWYQQILGQGPKLLIQFQNNGVVDDSQLPKDRFSAERLKGVDSTLKIQPAKLEDSAVYLCASSLSTGKSTEAFFGQGTRLTVV.

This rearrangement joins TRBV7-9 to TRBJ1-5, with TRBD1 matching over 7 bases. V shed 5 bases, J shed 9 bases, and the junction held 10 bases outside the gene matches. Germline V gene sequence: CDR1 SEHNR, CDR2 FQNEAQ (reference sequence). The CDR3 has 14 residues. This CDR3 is CASSDDRVLGPQHF. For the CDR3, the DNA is TGTGCCAGCAGCGATGACAGGGTCTTGGGGCCCCAGCATTTT. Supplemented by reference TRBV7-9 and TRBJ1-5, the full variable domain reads DTGVSQNPRHKITKRGQNVTFRCDPISEHNRLYWYRQTLGQGPEFLTYFQNEAQLEKSRLLSDRFSAERPKGSFSTLEIQRTEQGDSAMYLCASSDDRVLGPQHFGDGTRLSIL.

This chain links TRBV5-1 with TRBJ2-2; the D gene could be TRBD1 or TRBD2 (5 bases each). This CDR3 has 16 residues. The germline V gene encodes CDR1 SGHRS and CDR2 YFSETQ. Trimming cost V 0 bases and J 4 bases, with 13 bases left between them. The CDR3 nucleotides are TGCGCCAGCAGCTTGGGGGGCGGCCGGGGCACCGGGGAGCTGTTTTTT. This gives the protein CASSLGGGRGTGELFF.

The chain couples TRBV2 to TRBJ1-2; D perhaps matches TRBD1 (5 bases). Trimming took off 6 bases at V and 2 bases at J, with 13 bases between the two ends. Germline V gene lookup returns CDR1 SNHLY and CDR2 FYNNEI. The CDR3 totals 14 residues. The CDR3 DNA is TGTGCCAGCAGCAGGGCGAGCCAGAACTATGGCTACACCTTC. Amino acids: CASSRASQNYGYTF.

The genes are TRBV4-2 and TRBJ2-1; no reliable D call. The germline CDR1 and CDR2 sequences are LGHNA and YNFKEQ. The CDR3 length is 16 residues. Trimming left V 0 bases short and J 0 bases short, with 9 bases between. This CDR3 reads CASSQDQASSYNEQFF. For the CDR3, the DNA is TGTGCCAGCAGCCAAGATCAGGCTAGCTCCTACAATGAGCAGTTCTTC.

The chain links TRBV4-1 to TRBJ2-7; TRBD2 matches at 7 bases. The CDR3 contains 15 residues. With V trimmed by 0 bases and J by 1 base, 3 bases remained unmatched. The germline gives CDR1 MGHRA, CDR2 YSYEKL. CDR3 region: CASSQELAPSYEQYF. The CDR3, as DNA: TGCGCCAGCAGCCAAGAACTAGCGCCTTCCTACGAGCAGTACTTC.

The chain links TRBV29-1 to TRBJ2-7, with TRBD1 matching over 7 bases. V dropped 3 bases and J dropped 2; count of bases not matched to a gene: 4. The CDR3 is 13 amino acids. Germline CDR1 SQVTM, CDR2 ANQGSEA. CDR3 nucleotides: TGCAGCGTTGACGGGGACAGTCCCTACGAGCAGTACTTC. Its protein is CSVDGDSPYEQYF.

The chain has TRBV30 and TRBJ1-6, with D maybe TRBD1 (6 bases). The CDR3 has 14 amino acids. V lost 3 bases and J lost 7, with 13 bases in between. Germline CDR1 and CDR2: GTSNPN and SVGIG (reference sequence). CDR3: CAWRGALQNSPLHF. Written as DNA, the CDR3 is TGTGCCTGGAGGGGGGCGCTTCAGAATTCACCCCTCCACTTT.

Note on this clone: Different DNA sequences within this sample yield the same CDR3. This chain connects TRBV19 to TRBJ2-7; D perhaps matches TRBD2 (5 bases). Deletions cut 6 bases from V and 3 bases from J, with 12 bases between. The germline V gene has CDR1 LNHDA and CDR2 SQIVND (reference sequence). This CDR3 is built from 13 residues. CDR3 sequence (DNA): TGTGCCAGTAGCCTTGGACTGGACTACGAGCAGTACTTC. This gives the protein CASSLGLDYEQYF.

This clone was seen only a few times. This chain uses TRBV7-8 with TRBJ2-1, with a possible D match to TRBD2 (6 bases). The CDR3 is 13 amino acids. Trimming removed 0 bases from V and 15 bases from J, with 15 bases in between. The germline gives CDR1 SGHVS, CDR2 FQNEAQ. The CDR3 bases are TGTGCCAGCAGCTTAGCCTTTGGAGGGCGATCGTTCTTC. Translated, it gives CASSLAFGGRSFF. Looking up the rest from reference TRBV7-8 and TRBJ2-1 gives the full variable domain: GAGVSQSPRYKVAKRGQDVALRCDPISGHVSLFWYQQALGQGPEFLTYFQNEAQLDKSGLPSDRFFAERPEGSVSTLKIQRTQQEDSAVYLCASSLAFGGRSFFGPGTRLTVL.

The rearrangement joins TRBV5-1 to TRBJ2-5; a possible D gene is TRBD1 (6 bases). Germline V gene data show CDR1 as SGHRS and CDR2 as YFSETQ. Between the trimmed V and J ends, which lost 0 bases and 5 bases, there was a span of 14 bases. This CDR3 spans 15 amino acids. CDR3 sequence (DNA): TGCGCCAGCAGCTTGGCCGGGACAAATTCGGAGACCCAGTACTTC. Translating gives CASSLAGTNSETQYF.

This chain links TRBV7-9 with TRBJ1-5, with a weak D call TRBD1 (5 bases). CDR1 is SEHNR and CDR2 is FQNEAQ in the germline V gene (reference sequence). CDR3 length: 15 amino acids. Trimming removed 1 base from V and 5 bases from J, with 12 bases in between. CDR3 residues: CASSLGWGPDQPQHF. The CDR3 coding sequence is TGTGCCAGCAGCTTAGGCTGGGGCCCCGATCAGCCCCAGCATTTT.

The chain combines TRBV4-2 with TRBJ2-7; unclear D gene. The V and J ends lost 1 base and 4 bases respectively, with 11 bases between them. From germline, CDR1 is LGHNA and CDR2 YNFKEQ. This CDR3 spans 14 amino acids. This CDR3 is CASSQVGIRYEQYF. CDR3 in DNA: TGTGCCAGCAGCCAAGTGGGAATCCGGTACGAGCAGTACTTC.

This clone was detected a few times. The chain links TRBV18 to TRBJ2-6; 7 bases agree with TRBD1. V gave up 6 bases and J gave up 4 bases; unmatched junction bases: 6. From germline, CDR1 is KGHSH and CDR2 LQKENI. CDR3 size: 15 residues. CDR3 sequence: CASSPTGAGANVLTF. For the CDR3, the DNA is TGTGCCAGCTCCCCTACAGGGGCCGGGGCCAACGTCCTGACTTTC.

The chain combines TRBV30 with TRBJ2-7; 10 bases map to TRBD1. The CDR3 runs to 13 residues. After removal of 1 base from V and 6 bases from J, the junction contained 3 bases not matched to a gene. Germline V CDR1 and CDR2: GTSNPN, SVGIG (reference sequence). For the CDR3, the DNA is TGTGCCTGGAGTGCCGGGACAGGGGTCGAGCAGTACTTC. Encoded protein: CAWSAGTGVEQYF.